This is a list of T cell receptor beta chains from one sample in a study of blood T cell repertoires in COVID-19. The table came from immunoSEQ multiplex PCR; TCRdb's copy has only in-frame clones and leaves some out. This table holds about 320,000 clones, about 87% found once. Sequencing used peripheral blood. These receptors originate from a woman in her 30s with COVID-19, enrolled during active disease. CDR3s include the opening cysteine and the closing phenylalanine or tryptophan. A D gene is named only where the DNA matches it firmly. The size field is filled for only some rows; it gives once, few, many or a size class.

clone size	V gene	D gene	J gene	CDR3 protein	CDR3 DNA
NA	TRBV7-2	TRBD1	TRBJ1-5	CASSLFQGANQPQHF	TGTGCCAGCAGCTTATTTCAGGGGGCTAATCAGCCCCAGCATTTT
NA	TRBV5-4	NA	TRBJ1-1	CASSTASGRLTNTEAFF	TGTGCCAGCAGCACCGCCTCGGGAAGGTTAACGAACACTGAAGCTTTCTTT
NA	TRBV7-8	TRBD1	TRBJ1-6	CASSLAQGGNSPLHF	TGTGCCAGCAGCTTAGCTCAGGGGGGTAATTCACCCCTCCACTTT
NA	TRBV5-1	NA	TRBJ1-3	CASSSYSGNTIYF	TGCGCCAGTAGTAGTTACTCTGGAAACACCATATATTTT
NA	TRBV7-9	TRBD1	TRBJ2-7	CASGTGEASYEQYF	TGTGCCAGCGGGACAGGGGAAGCCTCGTACGAGCAGTACTTC
once	TRBV11-1	NA	TRBJ1-1	CASSLVQYTEAFF	TGTGCCAGCAGCTTGGTTCAGTACACTGAAGCTTTCTTT
once	TRBV19	NA	TRBJ2-2	CASSRPSGFSGELFF	TGTGCCAGTAGTCGACCTTCAGGATTTTCCGGGGAGCTGTTTTTT
once	TRBV11-1	NA	TRBJ1-1	CASSFFSGVTEAFF	TGTGCCAGCAGCTTTTTTTCAGGGGTAACTGAAGCTTTCTTT
NA	TRBV5-4	NA	TRBJ1-4	CASSFSNEKLFF	TGTGCCAGCAGCTTCAGTAATGAAAAACTGTTTTTT
NA	TRBV5-6	NA	TRBJ1-3	CASSFGGASGNTIYF	TGTGCCAGCAGCTTCGGGGGAGCGTCCGGAAACACCATATATTTT
NA	TRBV6-1	NA	TRBJ1-2	CASSELYGYTF	TGTGCCAGCAGTGAACTCTACGGCTACACCTTC
NA	TRBV13	NA	TRBJ1-1	CASSLGGGLTSEAFF	TGTGCCAGCAGCTTAGGCGGGGGTCTCACCAGTGAAGCTTTCTTT
NA	TRBV9	TRBD1	TRBJ1-4	CASSVVGTGNEKLFF	TGTGCCAGCAGCGTAGTAGGGACAGGGAATGAAAAACTGTTTTTT
NA	TRBV28	NA	TRBJ1-3	CASSYQGRSGNTIYF	TGTGCCAGCAGTTATCAGGGTCGCTCTGGAAACACCATATATTTT
NA	TRBV11-2	TRBD1	TRBJ1-1	CASSLVSWDRVSTEAFF	TGTGCCAGCAGCTTAGTTTCGTGGGACAGGGTGAGCACTGAAGCTTTCTTT
NA	TRBV14	NA	TRBJ1-3	CASSQESRLSGNTIYF	TGTGCCAGCAGCCAAGAGAGCAGACTCTCTGGAAACACCATATATTTT
NA	TRBV3-1/TRBV3-2	NA	TRBJ1-5	CASSVAYSGNQPQHF	TGTGCCAGCAGCGTGGCCTATAGCGGCAATCAGCCCCAGCATTTT
few	TRBV28	NA	TRBJ2-5	CASSLLGGGETQYF	TGTGCCAGCAGTTTACTGGGGGGGGGCGAGACCCAGTACTTC
NA	TRBV30	NA	TRBJ1-1	CAWRDGVNTEAFF	TGTGCCTGGAGGGACGGGGTGAACACTGAAGCTTTCTTT
once	TRBV21-1	NA	TRBJ1-2	CASSKALTGANYGYTF	TGTGCCAGCAGCAAAGCGCTGACAGGGGCTAACTATGGCTACACCTTC
once	TRBV5-4	NA	TRBJ1-2	CASSLGTAYGNGYTF	TGTGCCAGCAGCTTGGGGACAGCCTACGGTAATGGCTACACCTTC
NA	TRBV10-1	NA	TRBJ1-4	CASRTVRTATNEKLFF	TGCGCCAGCAGGACAGTGAGAACCGCAACTAATGAAAAACTGTTTTTT
NA	TRBV19	NA	TRBJ2-1	CASSPTYNEQFF	TGTGCCAGTAGTCCCACCTACAATGAGCAGTTCTTC
NA	TRBV4-3	NA	TRBJ1-2	CASSPAFQFYGYTF	TGCGCCAGCAGCCCCGCTTTTCAGTTCTATGGCTACACCTTC
NA	TRBV30	NA	TRBJ2-7	CAWSVFSVGSSYEQYF	TGTGCCTGGAGTGTATTTTCGGTGGGCAGCTCCTACGAGCAGTACTTC
NA	TRBV6-5	TRBD1	TRBJ2-7	CAILEQGAISYEQYF	TGTGCCATCCTCGAACAGGGGGCGATTTCCTACGAGCAGTACTTC
NA	TRBV7-9	TRBD1	TRBJ1-2	CASSRGTGDYYGYTF	TGTGCCAGCAGCCGAGGGACAGGGGACTACTATGGCTACACCTTC
NA	TRBV6-5	TRBD1	TRBJ1-6	CASSYSRGPPDHF	TGTGCCAGCAGTTACTCGAGGGGGCCCCCCGACCACTTT
NA	TRBV4-2	NA	TRBJ1-1	CASSGQMNTEAFF	TGTGCCAGCAGTGGACAGATGAACACTGAAGCTTTCTTT
NA	TRBV11-2	NA	TRBJ1-1	CASHEGPNTEAFF	TGTGCCAGCCACGAGGGCCCGAACACTGAAGCTTTCTTT
NA	TRBV4-2	TRBD1	TRBJ1-2	CASSDRGSYGYTF	TGTGCCAGCAGCGACAGGGGATCCTATGGCTACACCTTC
NA	TRBV10-3	TRBD1	TRBJ2-5	CAISGTAQETQYF	TGTGCCATCAGCGGGACAGCTCAAGAGACCCAGTACTTC
NA	TRBV11-2	TRBD1	TRBJ1-5	CASSAGTGRQPQHF	TGTGCCAGCAGCGCCGGGACAGGGCGGCAGCCCCAGCATTTT